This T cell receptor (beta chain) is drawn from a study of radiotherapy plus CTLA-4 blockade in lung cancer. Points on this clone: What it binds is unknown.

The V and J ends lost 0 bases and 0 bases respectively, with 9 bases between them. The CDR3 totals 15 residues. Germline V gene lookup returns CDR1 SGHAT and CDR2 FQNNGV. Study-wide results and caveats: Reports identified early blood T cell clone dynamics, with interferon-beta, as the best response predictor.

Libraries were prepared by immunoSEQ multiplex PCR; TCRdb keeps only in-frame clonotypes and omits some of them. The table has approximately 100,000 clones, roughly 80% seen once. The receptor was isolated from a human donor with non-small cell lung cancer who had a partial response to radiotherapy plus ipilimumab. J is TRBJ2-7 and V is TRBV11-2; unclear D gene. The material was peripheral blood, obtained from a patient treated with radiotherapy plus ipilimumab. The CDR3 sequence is CASSLDLLTSYEQYF. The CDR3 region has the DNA TGTGCCAGCAGCTTAGATCTGCTAACCTCCTACGAGCAGTACTTC.